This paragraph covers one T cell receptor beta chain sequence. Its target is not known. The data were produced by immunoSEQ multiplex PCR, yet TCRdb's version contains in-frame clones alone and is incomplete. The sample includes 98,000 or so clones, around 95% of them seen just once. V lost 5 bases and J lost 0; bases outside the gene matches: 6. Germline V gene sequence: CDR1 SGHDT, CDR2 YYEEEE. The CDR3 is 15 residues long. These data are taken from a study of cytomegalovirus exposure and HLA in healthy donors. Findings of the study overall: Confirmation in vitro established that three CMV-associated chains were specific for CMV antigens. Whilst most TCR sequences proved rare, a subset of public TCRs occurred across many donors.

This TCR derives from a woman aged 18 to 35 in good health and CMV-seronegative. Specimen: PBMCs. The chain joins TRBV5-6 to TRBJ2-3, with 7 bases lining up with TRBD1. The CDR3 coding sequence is TGTGCCAGCAGTGTAGGGGGCATAAGCACAGATACGCAGTATTTT. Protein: CASSVGGISTDTQYF.